This T cell receptor beta chain was captured in a study of blood T cell repertoires in COVID-19. Study context: Sites in the United States, Italy and Spain provided acute and convalescent COVID-19 samples. The analysed material was cDNA or gDNA that came from T cells, B-cell-depleted T cells, or PBMCs.

This clone was found a few times. Per the study methods: By means of reference gene primer amplification, nucleated cell counts were estimated. Assay: immunoSEQ multiplex PCR; the TCRdb copy retains only in-frame clones and omits some. That table supplies the V and J calls and clone size; D and trimming were determined from the DNA. The sample includes around 160,000 clones, under 90% seen only once; the top ten take 35% to 40%. This CDR3 region has 15 residues. V was pared by 4 bases and J by 8 bases, with 7 bases of the junction left unmatched. Germline-derived CDR1 and CDR2 are LGHNA and YSLEER. The material sequenced was peripheral blood. The chain combines TRBV4-3 with TRBJ1-4; 10 bases fit TRBD1. The receptor was isolated from a human donor in a cohort sampled during active COVID-19. In DNA form, the CDR3 reads TGCGCCAGCAGCCGGGGACAGGGGACGGTGGAAAAACTGTTTTTT. It yields the protein CASSRGQGTVEKLFF.